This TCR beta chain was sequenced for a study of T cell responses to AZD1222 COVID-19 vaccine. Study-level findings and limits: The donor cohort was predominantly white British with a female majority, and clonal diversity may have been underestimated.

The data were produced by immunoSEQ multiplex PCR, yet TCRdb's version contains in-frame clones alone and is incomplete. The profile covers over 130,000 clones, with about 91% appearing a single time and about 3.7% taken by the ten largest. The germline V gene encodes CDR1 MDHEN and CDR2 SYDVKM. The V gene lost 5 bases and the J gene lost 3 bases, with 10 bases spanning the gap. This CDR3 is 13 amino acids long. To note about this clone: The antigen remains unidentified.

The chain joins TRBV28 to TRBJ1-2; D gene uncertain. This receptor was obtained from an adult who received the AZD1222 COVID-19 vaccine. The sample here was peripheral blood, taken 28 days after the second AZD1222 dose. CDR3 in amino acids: CASSLQRYYGYTF. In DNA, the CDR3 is TGTGCCAGCAGTCTACAGAGGTACTATGGCTACACCTTC.